The clone carrying this TCR beta chain has ten or more counts. Thyroid ultrasound, orbital computed tomography, clinical symptoms, and serum thyroxine and TRAb underpinned diagnoses. Trimming removed 11 bases from V and 1 base from J, with 12 bases in between. In germline, CDR1 is MNHEY, CDR2 SMNVEV (reference sequence). The CDR3 contains 13 residues. Authors of the study amplified TCR beta CDR3 regions from RNA transcripts. The primer set for the first-round RT-PCR of the TCR CDR3 was HTBI. TCRdb reprocessed the multiplex PCR reads via MiXCR and lists one record per CDR3 protein. The sample yields 380,000 or so distinct CDR3 sequences, around 14% seen once. The data are from a study of T cells in Graves' hyperthyroidism and ophthalmopathy.

The chain employs TRBV27 and TRBJ2-1; perhaps TRBD2 as D (5 bases). This clonotype originated in a woman aged 25 to 39 with Graves' hyperthyroidism. Input material: blood. The CDR3 coding sequence is TGTGCCTCCGGGGTAGGGTCCTACAATGAGCAGTTCTTC. Protein: CASGVGSYNEQFF.